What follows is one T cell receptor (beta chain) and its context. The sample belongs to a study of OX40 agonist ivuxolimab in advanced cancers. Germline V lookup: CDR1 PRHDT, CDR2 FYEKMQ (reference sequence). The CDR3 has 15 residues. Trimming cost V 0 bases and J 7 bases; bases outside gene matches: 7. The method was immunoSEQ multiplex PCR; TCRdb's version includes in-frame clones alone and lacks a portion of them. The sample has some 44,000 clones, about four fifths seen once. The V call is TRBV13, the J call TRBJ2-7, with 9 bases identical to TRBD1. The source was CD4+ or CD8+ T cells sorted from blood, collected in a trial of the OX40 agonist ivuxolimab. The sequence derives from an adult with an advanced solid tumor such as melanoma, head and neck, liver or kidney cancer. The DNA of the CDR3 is TGTGCCAGCAGCTTAGGTGGGGGACAGGGTAGTGAGCAGTACTTC. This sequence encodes CASSLGGGQGSEQYF.